What follows are 24 T cell receptor beta chains derived from one specimen sequenced in a study of blood T cells in healthy people across ages. Combining a sample-barcoded 5' primer with a J-beta primer mix, a second PCR ran for 7 to 11 cycles. TCRdb independently ran MiXCR on the 5' RACE reads; one entry per CDR3 protein. The top ten hold 15% to 20% of the sample, which has about 1 million distinct CDR3 sequences, 40% to 55% seen once. Sequencing was done on a sample of blood. The origin of the receptors is a woman aged 60-75 years in good health.

This chain connects TRBV5-1 to TRBJ2-3; D possibly matches TRBD1 or TRBD2 (6 bases each). Germline lookup yields CDR1 SGHRS and CDR2 YFSETQ. The CDR3 is made up of 13 amino acids. V lost 5 bases to trimming and J lost 9 bases, with 16 bases between them. The DNA of the CDR3 is TGCGCCAGCAGATCAGCAGGGGAGGAAACGCAGTATTTT. It translates to CASRSAGEETQYF.

The V and J genes are TRBV7-2 and TRBJ2-4; D is perhaps TRBD1 (7 bases). CDR1 SGHTA and CDR2 FQGNSA come from the germline V gene. This CDR3 comprises 13 residues. Trimming took off 9 bases at V and 7 bases at J, with 16 bases between the two ends. The CDR3 protein is CASHRGGGNIQYF. The CDR3 DNA sequence: TGTGCCAGTCACAGGGGTGGGGGGAACATTCAGTACTTC.

The genes are TRBV20-1 and TRBJ1-1; D ambiguous. The V gene's germline CDR1 is DFQATT and CDR2 SNEGSKA (reference sequence). CDR3 length: 13 residues. Trimming removed 1 base from V and 6 bases from J, with 12 bases in between. In nucleotides, the CDR3 is TGCAGTGCTAGAGCCCCAGGAGGCGCTGAAGCTTTCTTT. Translation gives CSARAPGGAEAFF.

This clonotype was seen a handful of times. The chain has TRBV3-1 and TRBJ2-1; D possibly corresponds to TRBD2 (5 bases). CDR1 is LGHDT and CDR2 is YNNKEL in the germline V gene (reference sequence). The CDR3 covers 15 residues. V shed 2 bases and J shed 5 bases, with 13 bases lying between them. The DNA for the CDR3 is TGTGCCAGCAGCCAAAAGAACGGGAAGGACAATGAGCAGTTCTTC. Translated, it gives CASSQKNGKDNEQFF.

J is TRBJ1-2 and V is TRBV11-2, with D tentatively TRBD1 (5 bases). The CDR3 extends over 14 amino acids. Germline values: CDR1 SGHAT, CDR2 FQNNGV. V shed 3 bases and J shed 4 bases, with 12 bases lying between them. CDR3 loop: CASSLGQSLYGYTF. Here the CDR3 DNA reads TGTGCCAGCAGCTTGGGGCAGAGCCTCTATGGCTACACCTTC.

The CDR3 is CASSLGATDSPLHF. CDR3 DNA: TGTGCCAGCAGTTTGGGGGCGACCGATTCACCCCTCCACTTT. This rearrangement joins TRBV12-3 or TRBV12-4 to TRBJ1-6, with D possibly TRBD1 on 6 matching bases. The CDR3 spans 14 residues. Trimming pared 3 bases from V and 8 bases from J, leaving 11 bases between.

J is TRBJ1-4 and V is TRBV2; D remains ambiguous. Between the trimmed V and J ends, which lost 2 bases and 5 bases, there was a span of 18 bases. CDR3 length: 17 residues. The V gene's germline CDR1 is SNHLY and CDR2 FYNNEI. The CDR3 DNA sequence: TGTGCCAGCAGTGAACCCACAAATTGGTCTGGAAATGAAAAACTGTTTTTT. Its translation is CASSEPTNWSGNEKLFF.

This clonotype was detected once. This chain uses TRBV6-4 with TRBJ2-3, with TRBD1 as a possible D gene (6 bases). Germline CDR1 and CDR2: MRHNA and SNTAGT. V was cut by 3 bases and J by 0 bases, with 10 bases left in between. This CDR3 comprises 15 residues. The CDR3 DNA sequence: TGTGCCAGCAGTGAAGGGGGATTAAGCACAGATACGCAGTATTTT. This encodes CASSEGGLSTDTQYF.

CDR3 DNA sequence: TGCGCCAGCAGCCAACACCAGGGGGCTCAAGAGACCCAGTTCTTC. It translates to CASSQHQGAQETQFF. The genes are TRBV4-1 and TRBJ2-5, with TRBD1 matching over 8 bases. The tail of the sequence fits TRBJ2-1 better, so the J call may be wrong. The germline gives CDR1 MGHRA, CDR2 YSYEKL. CDR3 size: 15 residues.

The genes are TRBV28 and TRBJ2-5, with 12 nucleotides matching TRBD2. The CDR3 has 17 residues. Germline V gene lookup returns CDR1 MDHEN and CDR2 SYDVKM. Trimming at V came to 7 bases and at J to 2 bases, leaving 11 bases not matched to a gene. The CDR3 sequence is CASKTSGRSALQETQYF. The CDR3 DNA sequence: TGTGCCAGCAAAACTAGCGGGAGGAGTGCCCTGCAAGAGACCCAGTACTTC.

The genes are TRBV5-6 and TRBJ1-5, with D hard to call. The CDR3 is made up of 14 amino acids. V lost 0 bases, J lost 6 bases, and 10 bases lay in between. Germline loops: CDR1 SGHDT, CDR2 YYEEEE. The chain's CDR3 is CASSLGAVGQPQHF. The CDR3 DNA is TGTGCCAGCAGCTTGGGGGCTGTGGGTCAGCCCCAGCATTTT. The entire variable domain, with the rest obtained from reference TRBV5-6 and TRBJ1-5, is as follows: DAGVTQSPTHLIKTRGQQVTLRCSPKSGHDTVSWYQQALGQGPQFIFQYYEEEERQRGNFPDRFSGHQFPNYSSELNVNALLLGDSALYLCASSLGAVGQPQHFGDGTRLSIL.

The rearrangement uses TRBV7-9 and TRBJ2-7, with unresolved D. V lost 1 base and J 7 bases, leaving 17 bases between the germline ends. CDR1 and CDR2 (germline): SEHNR, FQNEAQ (reference sequence). CDR3 length: 15 amino acids. The CDR3 sequence is CASSLGLGPTGEQYF. CDR3 nucleotides: TGTGCCAGCAGCTTAGGTCTAGGGCCGACTGGTGAGCAGTACTTC.

This clonotype was seen a handful of times. This chain uses TRBV20-1 with TRBJ1-2; possibly TRBD1 for D (5 bases). Germline V gene lookup returns CDR1 DFQATT and CDR2 SNEGSKA (reference sequence). The CDR3 length is 12 residues. Trimming took 7 bases from V and 6 from J, leaving 15 bases between them. CDR3 in DNA: TGCAGTGGGGTGACAGAAAGTCATGGCTACACCTTC. Protein: CSGVTESHGYTF.

V usage is TRBV27 and J usage is TRBJ2-1; 10 bases fit TRBD1. The CDR3 sequence is 15 residues long. Trimming cost V 3 bases and J 7 bases; bases outside gene matches: 6. Germline-derived CDR1 and CDR2 are MNHEY and SMNVEV (reference sequence). The CDR3 nucleotides read TGTGCCAGCAGTTTGAGACAGGGGGCGCCTAATGAGCAGTTCTTC. Translation: CASSLRQGAPNEQFF.

As regards this clonotype: No DNA is shown, since the ends of the CDR3 on it are uncertain; the CDR3 is the one TCRdb lists. The CDR3 protein is CACSVENIQYF. This chain joins TRBV28 and TRBJ2-4. From germline, CDR1 is MDHEN and CDR2 SYDVKM. Termini included, the CDR3 measures 11 amino acids.

This clonotype was seen a few times. The V call is TRBV27, the J call TRBJ2-3, with D perhaps TRBD2 (6 bases). V was pared by 3 bases and J by 2 bases, with 21 bases between. CDR3 length: 18 amino acids. Germline-derived CDR1 and CDR2 are MNHEY and SMNVEV (reference sequence). Here the CDR3 reads CASSLGRTISGLTDTQYF. The CDR3 bases are TGTGCCAGCAGTTTGGGGAGGACTATCTCGGGACTCACAGATACGCAGTATTTT.

The V call is TRBV7-9, the J call TRBJ1-2, with D unclear. The CDR3 totals 13 residues. V gave up 5 bases and J gave up 6 bases, with 13 bases separating them. CDR1 is SEHNR and CDR2 is FQNEAQ in the germline V gene (reference sequence). In DNA form, the CDR3 reads TGTGCCAGCAGCCCTAGGCAGTGGGATGGCTACACCTTC. This gives the protein CASSPRQWDGYTF.

This clonotype was seen many times. The chain has TRBV29-1 and TRBJ2-7; D is tentatively TRBD1 or TRBD2 (5 bases each). Deletions cut 7 bases from V and 3 bases from J, with 16 bases between. CDR3 size: 13 residues. Per germline, CDR1 SQVTM and CDR2 ANQGSEA. The DNA of the CDR3 is TGCAGCGCAGGACCCGCTGGGGGCTACGAGCAGTACTTC. It yields the protein CSAGPAGGYEQYF.

V is TRBV7-9 and J is TRBJ2-5, with TRBD1 matching over 10 bases. TRBJ2-7 matches the DNA end more closely, so the J call is doubtful. CDR1 and CDR2 from the germline V gene are SEHNR and FQNEAQ (reference sequence). The CDR3 sequence is 14 residues long. The DNA of the CDR3 is TGTGCCAGCAGGGCCGGGACAGGGGACTACGAGCAGTACTTC. It encodes CASRAGTGDYEQYF.

V and J are TRBV27 and TRBJ2-7, with 10 bases identical to TRBD1. Germline V lookup: CDR1 MNHEY, CDR2 SMNVEV (reference sequence). The CDR3 spans 16 residues. J gave up 1 base and V 3 bases, and 6 bases lay outside the gene matches. DNA of the CDR3: TGTGCCAGCAGTTTCAGACAGGGGGCGGAATCCTACGAGCAGTACTTC. Translation gives CASSFRQGAESYEQYF.

This rearrangement joins TRBV13 to TRBJ2-1; perhaps TRBD1 as D (5 bases). In germline, CDR1 is PRHDT, CDR2 FYEKMQ (reference sequence). The CDR3 covers 18 residues. V was clipped by 1 base and J by 3 bases, with 19 bases between them. CDR3 loop: CASSLVPPGAERYNEQFF. CDR3 nucleotide sequence: TGTGCCAGCAGCTTAGTGCCCCCTGGGGCGGAGCGCTACAATGAGCAGTTCTTC. Using reference TRBV13 and TRBJ2-1 for the parts outside the CDR3, the full variable domain is AAGVIQSPRHLIKEKRETATLKCYPIPRHDTVYWYQQGPGQDPQFLISFYEKMQSDKGSIPDRFSAQQFSDYHSELNMSSLELGDSALYFCASSLVPPGAERYNEQFFGPGTRLTVL.

This clonotype was detected a few times. The chain carries TRBV7-8 and TRBJ2-7; D remains unclear. The V gene lost 2 bases and the J gene lost 0 bases, with 17 bases spanning the gap. Germline CDR1 and CDR2: SGHVS and FQNEAQ. The CDR3 length is 17 residues. CDR3 sequence reads: CASSLRAGLPPSYEQYF. The CDR3 DNA sequence: TGTGCCAGCAGCTTAAGGGCAGGCCTCCCGCCCTCCTACGAGCAGTACTTC.

The rearrangement uses TRBV28 and TRBJ2-3; TRBD2 matches at 11 bases. This CDR3 comprises 18 residues. Losses at the gene ends were 3 bases for V and 0 bases for J; bases not matched to a gene: 8. Germline V gene lookup returns CDR1 MDHEN and CDR2 SYDVKM. The CDR3, as DNA: TGTGCCAGCAGTTTGGGACTAGCGGTAAGCCGGAGCACAGATACGCAGTATTTT. Protein: CASSLGLAVSRSTDTQYF.

This chain joins TRBV20-1 and TRBJ1-4; 8 positions match TRBD1. Germline V lookup: CDR1 DFQATT, CDR2 SNEGSKA (reference sequence). The CDR3 runs 15 residues. The trim removed 8 bases at V and 4 bases at J, leaving 12 bases unmatched. CDR3 nucleotide sequence: TGCAGTTCATCCGGGGCAGGGGGCTTTAATGAAAAACTGTTTTTT. Translated: CSSSGAGGFNEKLFF.